This T cell receptor (beta chain) was captured in a study of T-cell reconstitution after alpha-beta-depleted transplantation in children. V trimming: 0 bases; J trimming: 4 bases; junction bases outside the gene matches: 10. Germline CDR1 is LGHNA and CDR2 is YNFKEQ. The CDR3 consists of 17 residues. Unique molecular identifiers tagged the TCRbeta library. In TCRdb, the PCR reads were re-called with MiXCR into one record per CDR3 protein. Here the sample spans 420,000 or so distinct CDR3 sequences, roughly a tenth being singletons. This sequence originates from a human donor who donated a stem cell graft to a child with acute myeloid leukemia. This chain joins TRBV4-2 and TRBJ2-3; 7 bases agree with TRBD2. Here the sequenced sample was PBMCs from the stem cell graft donor, taken from the stem cell graft. Here the CDR3 DNA reads TGTGCCAGCAGCCAAGAGGGAGTAGGCGGGGGAGCAGATACGCAGTATTTT. Protein: CASSQEGVGGGADTQYF.